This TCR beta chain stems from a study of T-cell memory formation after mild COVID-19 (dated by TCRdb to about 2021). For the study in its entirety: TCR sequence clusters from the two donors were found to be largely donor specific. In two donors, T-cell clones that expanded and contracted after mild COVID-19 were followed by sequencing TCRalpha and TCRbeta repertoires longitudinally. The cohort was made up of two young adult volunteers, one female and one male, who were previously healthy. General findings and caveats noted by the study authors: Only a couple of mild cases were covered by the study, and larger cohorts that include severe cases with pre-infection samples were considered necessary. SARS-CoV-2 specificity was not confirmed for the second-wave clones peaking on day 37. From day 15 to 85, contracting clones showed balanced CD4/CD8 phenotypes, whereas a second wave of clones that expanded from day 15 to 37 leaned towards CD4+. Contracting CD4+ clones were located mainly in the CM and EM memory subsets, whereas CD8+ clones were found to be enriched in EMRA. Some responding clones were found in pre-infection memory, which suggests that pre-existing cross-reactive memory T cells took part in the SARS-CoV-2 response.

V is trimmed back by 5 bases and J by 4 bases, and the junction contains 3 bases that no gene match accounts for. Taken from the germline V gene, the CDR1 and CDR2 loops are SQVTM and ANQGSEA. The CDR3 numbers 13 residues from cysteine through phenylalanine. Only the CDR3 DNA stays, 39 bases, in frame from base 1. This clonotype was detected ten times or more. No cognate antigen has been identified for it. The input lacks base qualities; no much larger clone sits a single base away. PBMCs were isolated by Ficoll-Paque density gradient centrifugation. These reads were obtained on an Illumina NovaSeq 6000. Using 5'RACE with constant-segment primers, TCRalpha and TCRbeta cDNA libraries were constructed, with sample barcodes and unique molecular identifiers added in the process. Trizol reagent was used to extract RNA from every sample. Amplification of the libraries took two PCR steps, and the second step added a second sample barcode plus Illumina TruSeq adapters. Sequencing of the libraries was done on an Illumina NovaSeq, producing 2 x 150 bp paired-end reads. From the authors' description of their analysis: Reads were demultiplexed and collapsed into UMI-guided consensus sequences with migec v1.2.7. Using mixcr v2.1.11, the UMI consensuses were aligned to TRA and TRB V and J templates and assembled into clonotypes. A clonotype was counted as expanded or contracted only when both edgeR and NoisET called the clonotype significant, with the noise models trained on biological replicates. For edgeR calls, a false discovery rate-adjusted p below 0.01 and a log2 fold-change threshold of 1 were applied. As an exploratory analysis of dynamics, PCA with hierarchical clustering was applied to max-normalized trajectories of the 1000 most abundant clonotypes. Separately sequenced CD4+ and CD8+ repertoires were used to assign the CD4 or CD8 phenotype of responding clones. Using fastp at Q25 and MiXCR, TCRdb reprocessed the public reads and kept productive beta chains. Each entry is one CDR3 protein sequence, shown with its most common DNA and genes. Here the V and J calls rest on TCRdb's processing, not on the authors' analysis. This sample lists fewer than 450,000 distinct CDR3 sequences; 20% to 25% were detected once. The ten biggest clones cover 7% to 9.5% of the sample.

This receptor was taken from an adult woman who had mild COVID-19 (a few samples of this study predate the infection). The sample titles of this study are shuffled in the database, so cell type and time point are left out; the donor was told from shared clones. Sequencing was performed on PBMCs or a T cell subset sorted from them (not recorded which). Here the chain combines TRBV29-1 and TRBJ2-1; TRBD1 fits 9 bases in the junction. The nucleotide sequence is TGCAGCGTTACAGGGGGCCGGTACAATGAGCAGTTCTTC. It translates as CSVTGGRYNEQFF.